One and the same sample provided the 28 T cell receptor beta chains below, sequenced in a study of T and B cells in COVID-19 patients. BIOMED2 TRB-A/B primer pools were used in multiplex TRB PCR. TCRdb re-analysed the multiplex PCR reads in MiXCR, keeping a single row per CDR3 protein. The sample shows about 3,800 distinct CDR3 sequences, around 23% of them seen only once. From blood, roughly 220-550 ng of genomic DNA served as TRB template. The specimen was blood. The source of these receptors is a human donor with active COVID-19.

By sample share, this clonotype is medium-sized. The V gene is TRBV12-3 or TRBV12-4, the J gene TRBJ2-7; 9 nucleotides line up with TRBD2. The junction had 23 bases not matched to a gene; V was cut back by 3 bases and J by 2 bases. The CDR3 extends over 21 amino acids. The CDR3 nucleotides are TGTGCCAGCAGTTTGTTGTTGCGGTTCGGCGGGGGGGCGGGTCCTACCTACGAGCAGTACTTC. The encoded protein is CASSLLLRFGGGAGPTYEQYF.

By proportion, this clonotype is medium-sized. The CDR3 is CAISDGAWDQPQHF. The CDR3 nucleotides are TGTGCCATCAGTGACGGGGCATGGGACCAGCCCCAGCATTTT. The gene calls are TRBV10-3 and TRBJ1-5; tentatively, D is TRBD1 (5 bases). This CDR3 region has 14 residues. The germline CDR1 and CDR2 sequences are ENHRY and SYGVKD. V was cut by 3 bases and J by 7 bases, with 13 bases left in between.

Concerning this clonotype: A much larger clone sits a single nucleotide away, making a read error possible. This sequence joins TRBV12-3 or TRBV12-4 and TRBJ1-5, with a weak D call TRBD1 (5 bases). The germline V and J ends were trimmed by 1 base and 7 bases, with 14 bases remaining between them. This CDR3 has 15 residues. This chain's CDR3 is CASSLGGGVEQPQHF. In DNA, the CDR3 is TGTGCCAGCAGTTTAGGTGGGGGGGTCGAGCAGCCCCAGCATTTT.

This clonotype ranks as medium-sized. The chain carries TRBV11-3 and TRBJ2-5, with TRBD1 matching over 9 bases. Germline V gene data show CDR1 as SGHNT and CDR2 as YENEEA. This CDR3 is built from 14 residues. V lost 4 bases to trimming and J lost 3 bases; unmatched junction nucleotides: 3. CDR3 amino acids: CASSSRTGEETQYF. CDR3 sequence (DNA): TGTGCCAGCAGCTCACGGACAGGGGAAGAGACCCAGTACTTC.

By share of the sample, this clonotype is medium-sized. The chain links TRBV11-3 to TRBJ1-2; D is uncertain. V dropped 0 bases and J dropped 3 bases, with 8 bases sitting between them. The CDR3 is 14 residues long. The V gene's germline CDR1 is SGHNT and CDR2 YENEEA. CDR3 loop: CASSLEPGDYGYTF. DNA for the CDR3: TGTGCCAGCAGCTTAGAACCCGGGGACTATGGCTACACCTTC.

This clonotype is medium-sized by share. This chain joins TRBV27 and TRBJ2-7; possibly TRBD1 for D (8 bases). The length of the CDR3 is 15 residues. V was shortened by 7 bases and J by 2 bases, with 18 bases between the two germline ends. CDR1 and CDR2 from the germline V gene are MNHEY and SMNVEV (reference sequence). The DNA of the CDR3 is TGTGCCAGCACCTCGCGAGCGGGACAGGCCTACGAGCAGTACTTC. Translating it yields CASTSRAGQAYEQYF.

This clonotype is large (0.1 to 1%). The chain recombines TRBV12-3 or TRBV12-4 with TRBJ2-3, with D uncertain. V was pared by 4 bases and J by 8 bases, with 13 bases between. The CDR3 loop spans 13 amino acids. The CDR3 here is CASSSPTQSTQYF. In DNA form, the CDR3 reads TGTGCCAGCAGTTCTCCCACGCAGTCTACGCAGTATTTT.

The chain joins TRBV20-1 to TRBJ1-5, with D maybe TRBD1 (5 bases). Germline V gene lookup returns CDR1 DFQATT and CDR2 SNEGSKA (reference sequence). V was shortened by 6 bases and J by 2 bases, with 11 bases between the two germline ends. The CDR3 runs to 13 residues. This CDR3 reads CSATEGGNQPQHF. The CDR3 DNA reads TGCAGTGCCACGGAAGGGGGCAATCAGCCCCAGCATTTT.

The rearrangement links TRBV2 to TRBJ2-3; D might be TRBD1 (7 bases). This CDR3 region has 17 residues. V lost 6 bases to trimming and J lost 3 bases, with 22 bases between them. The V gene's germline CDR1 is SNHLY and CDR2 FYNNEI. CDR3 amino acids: CASSRVVGGRGTDTQYF. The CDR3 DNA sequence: TGTGCCAGCAGCCGGGTAGTGGGGGGCAGGGGGACAGATACGCAGTATTTT.

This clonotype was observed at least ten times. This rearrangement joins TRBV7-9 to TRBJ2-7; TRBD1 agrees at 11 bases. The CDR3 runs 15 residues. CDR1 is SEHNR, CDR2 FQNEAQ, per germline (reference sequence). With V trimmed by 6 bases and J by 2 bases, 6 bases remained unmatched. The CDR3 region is CASSPPGQGAYEQYF. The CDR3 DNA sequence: TGTGCCAGCAGTCCTCCGGGACAGGGGGCCTACGAGCAGTACTTC.

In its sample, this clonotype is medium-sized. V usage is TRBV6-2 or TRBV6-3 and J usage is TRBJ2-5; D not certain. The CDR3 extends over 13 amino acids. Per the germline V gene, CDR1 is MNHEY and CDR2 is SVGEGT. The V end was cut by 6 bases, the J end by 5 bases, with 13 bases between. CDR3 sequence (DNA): TGTGCCAGCAGCGCGCTACCGCGGGAGACCCAGTACTTC. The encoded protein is CASSALPRETQYF.

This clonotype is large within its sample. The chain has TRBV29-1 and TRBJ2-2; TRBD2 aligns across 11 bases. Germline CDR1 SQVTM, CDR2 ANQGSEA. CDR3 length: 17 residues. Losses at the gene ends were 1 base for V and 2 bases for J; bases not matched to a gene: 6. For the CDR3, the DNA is TGCAGCGTTGAAGTCCTAGCGGGGGGTCGCAACACCGGGGAGCTGTTTTTT. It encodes CSVEVLAGGRNTGELFF.

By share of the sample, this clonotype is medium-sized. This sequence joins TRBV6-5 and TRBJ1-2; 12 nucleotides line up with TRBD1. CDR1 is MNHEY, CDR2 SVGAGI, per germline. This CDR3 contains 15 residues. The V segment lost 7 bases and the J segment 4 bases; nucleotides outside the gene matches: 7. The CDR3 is CASTVGTGGAYGYTF. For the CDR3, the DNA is TGTGCCAGCACCGTTGGGACAGGGGGCGCCTATGGCTACACCTTC.

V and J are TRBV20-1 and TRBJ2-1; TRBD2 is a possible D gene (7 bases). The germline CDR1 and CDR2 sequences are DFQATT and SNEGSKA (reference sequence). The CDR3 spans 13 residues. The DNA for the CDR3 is TGCACCCCGAGGGGGGGGCCTTTCAATGAGCAGTTCTTC. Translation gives CTPRGGPFNEQFF.

CDR3 DNA: TGCAGTGCTAAAACGGGACTAGCGGGGGGGGCCTACGAGCAGTACTTC. Its protein product is CSAKTGLAGGAYEQYF. The chain carries TRBV20-1 and TRBJ2-7; 16 positions match TRBD2. There are 16 residues in the CDR3. Trimming took 4 bases from V and 2 from J; bases not matched to a gene: 5. Per the germline V gene, CDR1 is DFQATT and CDR2 is SNEGSKA (reference sequence).

This CDR3 reads CASSQDVAGINYNEQFF. The CDR3 bases are TGCGCCAGCAGCCAAGATGTAGCGGGGATTAATTACAATGAGCAGTTCTTC. The gene calls are TRBV4-3 and TRBJ2-1; TRBD2 agrees at 8 bases. With 0 bases clipped from V and 4 bases from J, the junction kept 8 bases outside the gene matches. The CDR3 consists of 17 residues. Germline values: CDR1 LGHNA, CDR2 YSLEER.

The CDR3 nucleotides are TGTGCCAGCAGATCCGGGACAGGGGTTAGCGGCTACACCTTC. It yields the protein CASRSGTGVSGYTF. This sequence joins TRBV12-3 or TRBV12-4 and TRBJ1-2; 10 bases map to TRBD1. The CDR3 runs 14 residues. The junction had 9 bases not matched to a gene; V was cut back by 6 bases and J by 8 bases.

This CDR3 reads CVISESKGYQETQYF. CDR3 nucleotides: TGTGTTATCAGTGAGTCGAAAGGCTACCAAGAGACCCAGTACTTC. This sequence joins TRBV10-3 and TRBJ2-5, with unresolved D. The CDR3 length is 15 residues. Germline-derived CDR1 and CDR2 are ENHRY and SYGVKD.

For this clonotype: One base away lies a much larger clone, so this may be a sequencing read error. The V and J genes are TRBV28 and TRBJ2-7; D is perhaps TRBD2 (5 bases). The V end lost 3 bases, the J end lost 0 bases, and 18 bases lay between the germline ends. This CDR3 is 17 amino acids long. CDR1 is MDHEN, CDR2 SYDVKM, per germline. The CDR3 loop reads CASSFLVEWESSYEQYF. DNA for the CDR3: TGTGCCAGCAGTTTCCTGGTCGAGTGGGAGAGCTCCTACGAGCAGTACTTC.

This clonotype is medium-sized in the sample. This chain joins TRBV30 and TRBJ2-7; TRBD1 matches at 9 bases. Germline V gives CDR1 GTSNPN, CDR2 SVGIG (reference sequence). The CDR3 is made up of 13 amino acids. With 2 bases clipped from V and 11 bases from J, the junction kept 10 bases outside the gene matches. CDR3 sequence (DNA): TGTGCCTGGAGTCTTCGGGGACAGGGATCGAAGTACTTC. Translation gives CAWSLRGQGSKYF.

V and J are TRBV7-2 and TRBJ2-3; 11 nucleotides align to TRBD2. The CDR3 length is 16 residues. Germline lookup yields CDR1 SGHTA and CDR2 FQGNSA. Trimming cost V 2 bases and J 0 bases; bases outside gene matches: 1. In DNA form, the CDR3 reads TGTGCCAGCAGCTTAATAGCGGGGGGGAGCACAGATACGCAGTATTTT. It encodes CASSLIAGGSTDTQYF.

DNA for the CDR3: TGTGCCAGCAGCGTAGCCAGCAACTACGAGCAGTACTTC. As protein: CASSVASNYEQYF. The chain is built from TRBV9 and TRBJ2-7; D not certain. Per the germline V gene, CDR1 is SGDLS and CDR2 is YYNGEE. V lost 0 bases to trimming and J lost 3 bases, with 7 bases between them. This CDR3 is built from 13 residues.

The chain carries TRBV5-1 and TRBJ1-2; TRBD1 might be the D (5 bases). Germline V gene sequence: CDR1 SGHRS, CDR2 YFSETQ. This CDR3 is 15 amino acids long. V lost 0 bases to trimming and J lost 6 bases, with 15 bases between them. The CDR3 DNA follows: TGCGCCAGCAGCTTGGCCCCCCAGGCGGGGCATGGCTACACCTTC. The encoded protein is CASSLAPQAGHGYTF.

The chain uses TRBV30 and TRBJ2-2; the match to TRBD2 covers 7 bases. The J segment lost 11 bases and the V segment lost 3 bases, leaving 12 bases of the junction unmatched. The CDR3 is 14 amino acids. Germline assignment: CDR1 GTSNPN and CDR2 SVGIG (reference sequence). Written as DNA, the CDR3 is TGTGCCTGGAGAGCCACGGGGGGTATGGGCGAGCTGTTTTTT. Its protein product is CAWRATGGMGELFF.

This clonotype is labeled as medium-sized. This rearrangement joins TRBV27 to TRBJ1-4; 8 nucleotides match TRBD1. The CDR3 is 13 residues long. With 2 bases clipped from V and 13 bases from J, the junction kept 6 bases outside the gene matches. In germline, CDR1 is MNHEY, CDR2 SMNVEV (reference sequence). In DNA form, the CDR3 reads TGTGCCAGCAGTTTACAGGCAGGGGGCAGACTGTTTTTT. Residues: CASSLQAGGRLFF.

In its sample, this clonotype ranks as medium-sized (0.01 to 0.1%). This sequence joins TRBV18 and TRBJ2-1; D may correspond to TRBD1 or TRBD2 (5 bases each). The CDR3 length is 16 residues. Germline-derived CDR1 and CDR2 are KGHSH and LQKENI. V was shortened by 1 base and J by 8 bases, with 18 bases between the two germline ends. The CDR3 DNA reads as TGTGCCAGCTCACCACGGGCAGGGCGAGTGGAGGATGAGCAGTTCTTC. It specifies CASSPRAGRVEDEQFF.

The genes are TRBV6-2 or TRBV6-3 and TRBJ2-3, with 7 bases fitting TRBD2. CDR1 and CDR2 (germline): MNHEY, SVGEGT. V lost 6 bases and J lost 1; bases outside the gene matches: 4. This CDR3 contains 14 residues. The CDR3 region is CASRPTSGTDTQYF. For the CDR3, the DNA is TGTGCCAGCAGGCCTACTAGCGGCACAGATACGCAGTATTTT.

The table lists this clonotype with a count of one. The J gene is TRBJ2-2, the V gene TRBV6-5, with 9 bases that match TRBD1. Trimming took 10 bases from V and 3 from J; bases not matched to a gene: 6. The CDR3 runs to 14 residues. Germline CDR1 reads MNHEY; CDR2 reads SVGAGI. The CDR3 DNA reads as TGTGCCACCCGGGGACAGGGTCACACCGGGGAGCTGTTTTTT. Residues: CATRGQGHTGELFF.